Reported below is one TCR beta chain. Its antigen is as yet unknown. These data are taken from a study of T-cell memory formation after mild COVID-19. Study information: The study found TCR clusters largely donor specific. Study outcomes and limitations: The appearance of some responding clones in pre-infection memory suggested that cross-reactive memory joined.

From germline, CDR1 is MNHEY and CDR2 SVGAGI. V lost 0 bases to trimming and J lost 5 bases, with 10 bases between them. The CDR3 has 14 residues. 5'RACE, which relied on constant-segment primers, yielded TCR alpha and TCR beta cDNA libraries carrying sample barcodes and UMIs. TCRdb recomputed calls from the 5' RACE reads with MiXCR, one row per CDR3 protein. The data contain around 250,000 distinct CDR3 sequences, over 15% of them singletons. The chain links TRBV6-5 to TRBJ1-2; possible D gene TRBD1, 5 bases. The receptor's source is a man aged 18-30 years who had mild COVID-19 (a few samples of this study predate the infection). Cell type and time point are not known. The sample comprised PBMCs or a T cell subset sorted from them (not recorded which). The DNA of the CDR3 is TGTGCCAGCAGTTACTCAAAGGGGACTTATGGCTACACCTTC. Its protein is CASSYSKGTYGYTF.